This paragraph covers one T cell receptor beta chain sequence. These data come from a study of T cell changes during pregnancy in multiple sclerosis. Repertoires were generated with immunoSEQ multiplex PCR, while TCRdb's copy carries only in-frame clones and drops some. Of approximately 92,000 clones listed, 80% to 95% are singletons. This CDR3 has 15 amino acids. Germline CDR1 and CDR2: KGHSH and LQKENI. V dropped 2 bases and J dropped 5 bases, with 14 bases sitting between them. The receptor was isolated from a female donor with multiple sclerosis, enrolled in a pregnancy study. The chain uses TRBV18 and TRBJ2-3, with a tentative D call TRBD2 (6 bases). Sequences were derived from peripheral blood, sampled in the first trimester of pregnancy. The DNA of the CDR3 is TGTGCCAGCTCACCAAACGCGGGGTTGGGAGATACGCAGTATTTT. Protein: CASSPNAGLGDTQYF.